These 14 T cell receptor beta chains were all obtained from the same sample, sequenced in a study of regulatory T cells in long-lasting Graves disease. The time point here: newly diagnosed GD, antithyroid drugs for less than 3 months. Preparation of the TCR library used RNA extracted from PBMCs. To make TCR beta libraries, researchers used iRepertoire HTBI primers and Arm-PCR of CDR3 regions. TCRdb itself ran the multiplex PCR reads through MiXCR, one entry per CDR3 protein. The sample holds fewer than 500,000 distinct CDR3 sequences, under 20% seen once. This same sample was also taken into another study, of T cells in Graves' hyperthyroidism and ophthalmopathy.

The specimen comprised peripheral blood mononuclear cells (PBMCs), sampled at new diagnosis, from a patient treated with antithyroid drugs. All receptors come from a man in his forties or fifties with Graves disease.

This clonotype was detected ten times or more. The chain joins TRBV11-2 to TRBJ2-3; D is unresolved. The CDR3 sequence is 11 residues long. CDR1 is SGHAT and CDR2 is FQNNGV in the germline V gene. V dropped 5 bases and J dropped 6 bases, with 6 bases sitting between them. The CDR3 nucleotides read TGTGCCAGCAGCGCTAGTGATACGCAGTATTTT. Translated, it gives CASSASDTQYF. Based on the CDR3 plus reference TRBV11-2 and TRBJ2-3, the full variable domain is EAGVAQSPRYKIIEKRQSVAFWCNPISGHATLYWYQQILGQGPKLLIQFQNNGVVDDSQLPKDRFSAERLKGVDSTLKIQPAKLEDSAVYLCASSASDTQYFGPGTRLTVL.

This clonotype occurred many times. J is TRBJ2-1 and V is TRBV11-3, with unresolved D. The germline V gene encodes CDR1 SGHNT and CDR2 YENEEA. The V end lost 5 bases, the J end lost 2 bases, and 7 bases lay between the germline ends. This CDR3 contains 13 residues. CDR3 residues: CASSTDTYNEQFF. The CDR3 bases are TGTGCCAGCAGCACGGATACCTACAATGAGCAGTTCTTC.

To note about this clonotype: Given a much more abundant clone one base away, this may be a read error. This chain links TRBV3-1 with TRBJ2-1; a possible D gene is TRBD2 (5 bases). Trimming left V 5 bases short and J 9 bases short, with 11 bases between. Germline V gene sequence: CDR1 LGHDT, CDR2 YNNKEL (reference sequence). The CDR3 contains 12 residues. The CDR3 region has the DNA TGTGCCAGCAGCAAGCGGCGATCTGAGCAGTTCTTC. Its translation is CASSKRRSEQFF.

The chain recombines TRBV15 with TRBJ2-7; TRBD2 might be the D (6 bases). V gave up 3 bases and J gave up 6 bases, with 18 bases separating them. In germline, CDR1 is LNHNV, CDR2 YYDKDF (reference sequence). The CDR3 spans 15 residues. Here the CDR3 DNA reads TGTGCCACCAGCAGGTCTCTCCCGGGGACTGTCGAGCAGTACTTC. Protein sequence: CATSRSLPGTVEQYF.

This clonotype was recorded at least ten times. The chain has TRBV7-6 and TRBJ2-7, with D unclear. Germline CDR1 is SGHVS and CDR2 is FNYEAQ. The CDR3 runs to 13 residues. CDR3 coding DNA: TGTGCTAGTCAAGACCCTAGGGCGTACGAGCAGTACTTC. Translated, it gives CASQDPRAYEQYF.

There are many counts of this clonotype. The V call is TRBV5-1, the J call TRBJ1-1, with TRBD1 identical over 8 bases. Germline values: CDR1 SGHRS, CDR2 YFSETQ. This CDR3 spans 14 amino acids. Unmatched junction bases numbered 5, after V lost 3 bases and J lost 4 bases. CDR3 residues: CASSSGQGGTEAFF. CDR3 DNA sequence: TGCGCCAGCAGCTCCGGACAGGGAGGCACTGAAGCTTTCTTT.

This clonotype was counted between two and nine times. The genes are TRBV20-1 and TRBJ2-7, with 10 bases fitting TRBD1. J gave up 2 bases and V 5 bases, and 6 bases lay outside the gene matches. Germline V gene data show CDR1 as DFQATT and CDR2 as SNEGSKA (reference sequence). This CDR3 comprises 14 residues. The CDR3, as DNA: TGCAGTGCTCTACGGACAGGGGGGGCCTACGAGCAGTACTTC. It encodes CSALRTGGAYEQYF.

The chain carries TRBV4-1 and TRBJ1-1, with no clear D. CDR3 length equals 17 residues. Trimming shortened V by 2 bases and J by 0 bases, and 16 bases separated the two germline ends. Germline-derived CDR1 and CDR2 are MGHRA and YSYEKL. CDR3 region: CASSQPPSLGMNTEAFF. In DNA form, the CDR3 reads TGCGCCAGCAGCCAACCCCCCTCACTTGGGATGAACACTGAAGCTTTCTTT.

V and J are TRBV19 and TRBJ2-1; 9 bases match TRBD2. Germline CDR1 LNHDA, CDR2 SQIVND (reference sequence). The CDR3 extends over 16 amino acids. With V trimmed by 2 bases and J by 9 bases, 11 bases remained unmatched. The CDR3 sequence is CASSIHLAVAGVEQFF. DNA of the CDR3: TGTGCCAGTAGTATACACCTCGCGGTAGCGGGAGTTGAGCAGTTCTTC.

This clonotype was counted a few times. V usage is TRBV27 and J usage is TRBJ2-7, with 9 positions matching TRBD2. Trimming took 3 bases from V and 3 from J; bases not matched to a gene: 6. Germline CDR1 reads MNHEY; CDR2 reads SMNVEV (reference sequence). This CDR3 is built from 15 residues. The CDR3 sequence: CASSLVGTSFYEQYF. The CDR3, as DNA: TGTGCCAGCAGTTTGGTTGGGACTAGCTTCTACGAGCAGTACTTC.

This clonotype was observed many times. The chain has TRBV28 and TRBJ2-1; D not resolved. CDR1 and CDR2 (germline): MDHEN, SYDVKM. This CDR3 contains 14 residues. V was cut by 3 bases and J by 3 bases, with 9 bases left in between. The DNA for the CDR3 is TGTGCCAGCAGTTTCGGCATTTTCTACAATGAGCAGTTCTTC. Amino acids: CASSFGIFYNEQFF. The variable domain in full, completed from reference TRBV28 and TRBJ2-1, reads DVKVTQSSRYLVKRTGEKVFLECVQDMDHENMFWYRQDPGLGLRLIYFSYDVKMKEKGDIPEGYSVSREKKERFSLILESASTNQTSMYLCASSFGIFYNEQFFGPGTRLTVL.

CDR3 loop: CASSPASPSFGYTF. CDR3 coding DNA: TGCGCCAGCAGCCCAGCGAGTCCCTCCTTTGGCTACACCTTC. The chain combines TRBV5-1 with TRBJ1-2; D not certain. Trimming stripped 4 bases from V and 7 bases from J, with 17 bases between. Per germline, CDR1 SGHRS and CDR2 YFSETQ. There are 14 residues in the CDR3. The whole variable domain, filled in from reference TRBV5-1 and TRBJ1-2, reads KAGVTQTPRYLIKTRGQQVTLSCSPISGHRSVSWYQQTPGQGLQFLFEYFSETQRNKGNFPGRFSGRQFSNSRSEMNVSTLELGDSALYLCASSPASPSFGYTFGSGTRLTVV.

The chain recombines TRBV20-1 with TRBJ1-3; D remains unclear. The CDR3 is made up of 13 amino acids. Germline loops: CDR1 DFQATT, CDR2 SNEGSKA (reference sequence). Trimming left V 3 bases short and J 4 bases short, with 10 bases between. CDR3 amino acids: CSARFQPGNTIYF. CDR3 nucleotide sequence: TGCAGTGCTAGGTTTCAGCCAGGAAACACCATATATTTT.

The table lists this clonotype with many counts. The chain carries TRBV28 and TRBJ2-7, with 9 bases matching TRBD1. With V trimmed by 6 bases and J by 0 bases, 3 bases remained unmatched. The germline V gene has CDR1 MDHEN and CDR2 SYDVKM. This CDR3 comprises 14 residues. In DNA, the CDR3 is TGTGCCAGCAGGGCGACAGGGGGCTCCTACGAGCAGTACTTC. Translated: CASRATGGSYEQYF. The variable domain in full, with the rest retrieved from reference TRBV28 and TRBJ2-7, is DVKVTQSSRYLVKRTGEKVFLECVQDMDHENMFWYRQDPGLGLRLIYFSYDVKMKEKGDIPEGYSVSREKKERFSLILESASTNQTSMYLCASRATGGSYEQYFGPGTRLTVT.